These T cell receptor beta chains were read from a single sample in a study of post-analysis software for immune sequencing data. TCRdb called the PCR reads again in MiXCR, with one record for every CDR3 protein. Of approximately 730,000 distinct CDR3 sequences listed, 25% to 30% are singletons. The sequenced sample was blood. The receptors here all came from a girl under 18 with multiple sclerosis. The conserved cysteine and the conserved F or W are not part of the CDR3 here.

J | V | CDR3
TRBJ1-5 | TRBV7-2 | ASSGPGSGQPQH
TRBJ2-1 | TRBV29-1 | SVDRLAGVSTALQF
TRBJ1-1 | TRBV4-3 | ASSARRENTEAF
TRBJ2-7 | TRBV5-1 | ASSPRKGTVERERLKY
TRBJ2-3 | TRBV3-1 | ASSQVSWASRRTDTQY
TRBJ2-1 | TRBV6-6 | ASAQGINEQF
TRBJ2-7 | TRBV6-2/TRBV6-3 | ASSYSMAGDEKVTYEQY
TRBJ1-2 | TRBV7-2 | ASRDRGHYGYT
TRBJ2-1 | TRBV28 | ASSSQREGDNEQF
TRBJ2-1 | TRBV20-1 | SARGPRGHEQF